This TCR beta chain was sequenced for a study of T cells in Graves' hyperthyroidism and ophthalmopathy (dated by TCRdb to between 2018 and 2021). Some background on the complete study: Peripheral blood samples were taken at the time of initial diagnosis, prior to any treatment. TCR Vbeta CDR3 sequencing of 135 peripheral blood samples (more than 40 ophthalmopathy, some 75 hyperthyroidism and roughly 17 progressor patients) is reported in the paper. A discovery cohort of about 96 patients, 43 with Graves' ophthalmopathy and 55 to 65 with stable Graves' hyperthyroidism, was used to find distinguishing TCR V-J signatures. After sampling, hyperthyroidism patients received methimazole starting at 30 mg daily, and ophthalmopathy patients received high-dose intravenous methylprednisolone. Whether ophthalmopathy could be predicted prospectively was tested in an independent validation cohort made up of 18 to 20 hyperthyroidism patients plus 17 patients who later progressed to ophthalmopathy. In addition, the study compared T-cell repertoires in thyroid tissue and in blood from six Graves' hyperthyroidism patients. The 100 discovery patients were divided at random into training and test sets in a 7:3 ratio. General conclusions and limits of the study: In cross-validation, a model built on a 13 V-J signature told ophthalmopathy apart from stable hyperthyroidism with 85% to 90% sensitivity and roughly 81% specificity, and in testing the same model reached 80%/75%. No statistical method was used to fix the sample size in advance, and group allocation was not hidden from the investigators. Most expanded thyroid clonotypes (frequency above 0.001) were also detected in blood, a finding suggesting that blood repertoires may reflect thyroid immune responses. During validation, the model predicted progression to ophthalmopathy a median of roughly 7.1 months ahead of onset, with around 71% sensitivity and 72.22% specificity.

Many counts were recorded for this clonotype. It has no known antigen specificity. Base qualities are not provided; no much larger clone lies one nucleotide away. A patient counted as having stable Graves' hyperthyroidism if no progression to ophthalmopathy occurred over 18 months of follow-up. Hyperthyroidism patients were newly diagnosed, had a disease duration of under 2 months, and were aged 18 to 65 years. Any patient with an uncontrolled infection, another autoimmune disease, pregnancy or lactation was excluded. Diagnoses were established on the basis of clinical symptoms, serum thyroxine and TRAb, thyroid ultrasound, and orbital computed tomography. Ficoll-Paque density gradient centrifugation was used to isolate PBMCs from about 10 ml of fresh peripheral blood. Trizol reagent was used to extract total RNA, and RNA quality was then checked on an Agilent 2100 Bioanalyzer. Amplification of TCR beta CDR3 regions was carried out from RNA transcripts. The first round of RT-PCR for the TCR CDR3 was performed with the HTBI primer set and the Qiagen OneStep RT-PCR kit. The libraries were constructed in a second round of multiplex PCR and then size-selected and purified. Paired-end sequencing of the libraries was performed with 100 bp reads on an Illumina HiSeq2000. In the paper's pipeline: Raw data were processed with SOAPnuke, discarding reads with adapters, uncalled bases, mean Phred below 15, or no exact constant-primer or identifier match. High-quality paired reads were merged using COPE v1.2.5, and each unique nucleotide sequence was defined as a clonotype. MiTCR v1.1 was used to align the clonotypes against IMGT TRBV, TRBD and TRBJ reference segments. The analysis included only V-J combinations with a frequency above 0.0001, which together covered roughly 99% of the repertoires. The TCS score was defined as the ratio of F50 (clonal expansion) to E x V (chaos), calculated using BLOSUM62-based TCRdist between CDR3 peptides within each V-J. Welch's t-statistics and random forest reduced approximately 520 V-J features to 10 to 15, which were used in a naive Bayes classifier (R e1071). TCRdb reprocessed the public reads (quality trimming at Q25 with fastp, clone calling with MiXCR) and kept in-frame beta chains. Each entry merges the rows of one CDR3 protein and shows their most common DNA and genes. TCRdb, not the original authors, processed these V and J calls. The sample table lists 500,000 to 650,000 distinct CDR3 sequences, approximately 15% of them with a count of one. Approximately 15% of the sample rests with the top ten.

V and J lose 9 bases and 0 bases, and a span of 11 bases separates them. The CDR3 starts with the cysteine, ends with the phenylalanine, and has 13 residues. Kept here is only the CDR3 DNA, which spans 39 bases and is read in frame from base 1. Via the germline V gene, CDR1 is SNHLY and CDR2 FYNNEI. The V gene is TRBV2 and the J gene is TRBJ1-1; the D segment could be TRBD1, given 6 matching bases. The receptor was derived from a woman in her forties with Graves' hyperthyroidism. Sequencing was done on a sample of blood. The nucleotides read TGTGCCAGGGGGGCAGGGATGAACACTGAAGCTTTCTTT. Its product reads: CARGAGMNTEAFF.